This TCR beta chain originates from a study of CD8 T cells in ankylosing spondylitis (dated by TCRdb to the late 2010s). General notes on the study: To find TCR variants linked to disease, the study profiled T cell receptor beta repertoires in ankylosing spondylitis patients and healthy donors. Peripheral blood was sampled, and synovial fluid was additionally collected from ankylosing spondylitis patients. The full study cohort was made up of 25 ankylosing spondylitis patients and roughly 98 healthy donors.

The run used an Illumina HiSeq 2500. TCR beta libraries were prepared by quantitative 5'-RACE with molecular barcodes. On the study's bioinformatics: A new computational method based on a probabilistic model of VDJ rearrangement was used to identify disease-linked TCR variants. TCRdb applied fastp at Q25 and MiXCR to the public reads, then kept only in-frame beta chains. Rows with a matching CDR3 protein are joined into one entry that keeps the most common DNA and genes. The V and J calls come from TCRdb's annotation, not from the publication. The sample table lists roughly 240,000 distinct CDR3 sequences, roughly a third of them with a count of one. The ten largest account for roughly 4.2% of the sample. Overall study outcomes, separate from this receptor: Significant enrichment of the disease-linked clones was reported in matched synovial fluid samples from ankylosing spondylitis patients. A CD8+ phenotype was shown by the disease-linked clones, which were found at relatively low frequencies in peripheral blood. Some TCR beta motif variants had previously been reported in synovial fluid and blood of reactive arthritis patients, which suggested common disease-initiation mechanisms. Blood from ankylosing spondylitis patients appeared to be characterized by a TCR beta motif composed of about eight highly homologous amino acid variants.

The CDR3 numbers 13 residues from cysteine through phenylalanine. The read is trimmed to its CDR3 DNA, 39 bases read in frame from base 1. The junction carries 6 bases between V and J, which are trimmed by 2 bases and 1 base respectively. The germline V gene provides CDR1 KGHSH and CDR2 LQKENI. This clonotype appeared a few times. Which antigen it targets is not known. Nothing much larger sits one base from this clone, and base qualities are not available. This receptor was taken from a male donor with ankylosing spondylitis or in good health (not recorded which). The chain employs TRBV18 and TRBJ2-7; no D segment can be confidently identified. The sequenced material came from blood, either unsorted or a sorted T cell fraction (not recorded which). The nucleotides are TGTGCCAGCTCACCAGAGGTTTCCTACGAGCAGTACTTC. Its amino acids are CASSPEVSYEQYF.